This record concerns one TCR beta chain sequence. Here immunoSEQ multiplex PCR was the method, and the copy in TCRdb shows in-frame clones only, minus some. This repertoire shows a few hundred thousand clones, approximately 85% found once; its top ten account for less than 2.5%. The CDR3 is 19 amino acids. Trimming at V came to 6 bases and at J to 4 bases, leaving 20 bases not matched to a gene. Germline CDR1 SEHNR, CDR2 FQNEAQ (reference sequence). This sample is drawn from a study of blood T cell repertoires in COVID-19. Sequencing was done on a sample of PBMCs or T cells enriched from blood (not recorded which). This chain joins TRBV7-9 and TRBJ2-7, with 11 bases that match TRBD2. The clonotype was recovered from a man aged 30 to 39 who had recovered from COVID-19. The CDR3 DNA reads as TGTGCCAGCAGACCAGTCGATTTTTTACTAGCGGGGGCCCTATACGAGCAGTACTTC. Its protein is CASRPVDFLLAGALYEQYF.